These 10 T cell receptor beta chains came from one sample sequenced in a study of regulatory T cells in long-lasting Graves disease. The time point: newly diagnosed GD, antithyroid drugs for less than 3 months. The TCR library used RNA extracted from PBMCs. Arm-PCR of CDR3 regions with iRepertoire HTBI primers generated TCR beta libraries. A single record per CDR3 protein comes from TCRdb applying MiXCR to the multiplex PCR reads. This sample yields 400,000 to 550,000 distinct CDR3 sequences, of which approximately 16% are seen a single time; over 8.5% belongs to the top ten. The same sample was also studied in work on T cells in Graves' hyperthyroidism and ophthalmopathy.

The material sequenced was peripheral blood mononuclear cells (PBMCs), taken at new diagnosis, from a patient treated with antithyroid drugs. The receptors originated from a woman aged 25 to 39 with Graves disease.

This clonotype has only a few counts. V usage is TRBV19 and J usage is TRBJ2-2; tentatively, D is TRBD2 (6 bases). Germline assignment: CDR1 LNHDA and CDR2 SQIVND (reference sequence). The CDR3 sequence is 16 residues long. Trimming removed 5 bases from V and 4 bases from J, with 17 bases in between. The CDR3 reads CASSALALYSTGELFF. The DNA for the CDR3 is TGTGCCAGTAGTGCACTAGCCTTGTATAGCACCGGGGAGCTGTTTTTT. The whole variable domain, filled in from reference TRBV19 and TRBJ2-2, reads DGGITQSPKYLFRKEGQNVTLSCEQNLNHDAMYWYRQDPGQGLRLIYYSQIVNDFQKGDIAEGYSVSREKKESFPLTVTSAQKNPTAFYLCASSALALYSTGELFFGEGSRLTVL.

Regarding this clonotype: At one boundary the junction diverges from the germline segment, which might be a read error. This sequence joins TRBV11-2 and TRBJ2-2, with a tentative D call TRBD2 (5 bases). CDR1 is SGHAT and CDR2 is FQNNGV in the germline V gene. The CDR3 length is 13 residues. As DNA, the CDR3 is TGTGCCAGCAGCTTACTGAACACCGGGGAGCAGTTTTTT. Protein product: CASSLLNTGEQFF.

This rearrangement joins TRBV7-2 to TRBJ1-1, with 7 positions matching TRBD1. V lost 5 bases and J lost 4; bases outside the gene matches: 4. The CDR3 consists of 13 residues. CDR1 is SGHTA and CDR2 is FQGNSA in the germline V gene. In DNA form, the CDR3 reads TGTGCCAGCAGCCGGGCAGGGGGCACTGAAGCTTTCTTT. Its translation is CASSRAGGTEAFF.

This clonotype has a count of ten or more. The J gene is TRBJ2-5, the V gene TRBV12-3 or TRBV12-4; either TRBD1 or TRBD2 may supply D (5 bases each). Trimming cost V 3 bases and J 4 bases, with 15 bases left between them. CDR3 size: 15 residues. CDR3 coding DNA: TGTGCCAGCAGTTTCGGGGACGTATCGGGAGAGACCCAGTACTTC. This encodes CASSFGDVSGETQYF.

This clonotype was recorded many times. The chain has TRBV28 and TRBJ2-7, with 7 bases fitting TRBD1. V shed 4 bases and J 2 bases; nucleotides not matched to a gene: 11. The CDR3 contains 16 residues. Germline-derived CDR1 and CDR2 are MDHEN and SYDVKM. CDR3 protein: CASSYPRQGKPYEQYF. For the CDR3, the DNA is TGTGCCAGCAGTTACCCTCGACAGGGAAAACCCTACGAGCAGTACTTC.

This clonotype was observed a few times. This sequence joins TRBV11-2 and TRBJ2-3; 15 bases map to TRBD2. The CDR3 is made up of 17 amino acids. Per the germline V gene, CDR1 is SGHAT and CDR2 is FQNNGV. The trim removed 4 bases at V and 2 bases at J, leaving 4 bases unmatched. The CDR3 nucleotides read TGTGCCAGCAGCTGGGGACTAGCGGGAGGCCTCACAGATACGCAGTATTTT. Amino acid sequence: CASSWGLAGGLTDTQYF.

The sample holds a few counts of this clonotype. The chain joins TRBV10-2 to TRBJ1-6, with D maybe TRBD1 (6 bases). V gave up 7 bases and J gave up 10 bases, with 17 bases separating them. Germline CDR1 is WSHSY and CDR2 is SAAADI. There are 14 residues in the CDR3. The CDR3 nucleotides are TGCGCCAGCACCCTCGGGGGCGAGAGGTCACCCCTCCACTTT. The encoded protein is CASTLGGERSPLHF.

In this sample, this clonotype turned up a few times. The V call is TRBV28, the J call TRBJ2-7; maybe TRBD1 (6 bases). Germline CDR1 MDHEN, CDR2 SYDVKM. V gave up 4 bases and J gave up 3 bases, with 16 bases separating them. The CDR3 has 15 amino acids. For the CDR3, the DNA is TGTGCCAGCAGTTCGGGACACCGAGAATTCTACGAGCAGTACTTC. Translating gives CASSSGHREFYEQYF.

The table lists this clonotype with many counts. This chain joins TRBV3-1 and TRBJ2-7; D gene unclear. V was trimmed by 2 bases and J by 2 bases, leaving 7 bases between them. Germline assignment: CDR1 LGHDT and CDR2 YNNKEL (reference sequence). The CDR3 spans 13 residues. DNA for the CDR3: TGTGCCAGCAGCCAAACTATAGCCTACGAGCAGTACTTC. Encoded protein: CASSQTIAYEQYF.

This clonotype was observed at least ten times. The rearrangement joins TRBV6-1 to TRBJ2-7; D is uncertain. This CDR3 is 16 amino acids long. Trimming stripped 6 bases from V and 0 bases from J, with 18 bases between. Germline V gene data show CDR1 as MNHNS and CDR2 as SASEGT. The DNA for the CDR3 is TGTGCCAGCAGCTCTTCTTCACTGAGGATCTCCTACGAGCAGTACTTC. Amino acids: CASSSSSLRISYEQYF.